A single sample gave rise to the 10 T cell receptor beta chains below, sequenced in a study of a mutant IDH1 vaccine in newly diagnosed glioma. Profiled with immunoSEQ multiplex PCR; TCRdb holds only in-frame clones, not every one. The sample includes some 45,000 clones, 83% of them seen just once. Antigens for these TCRs are unknown. The time point was: week 35, safety follow-up. Each dose of the vaccine consisted of 300 ug of mutant IDH1 20-mer peptide, with topical imiquimod. Here the sequenced sample was PBMCs, taken from a glioma patient whose treatment included an IDH1 peptide vaccine. These receptors came from a woman aged 45-59 years with glioma.

This clone was seen only once. The chain joins TRBV10-1 to TRBJ1-2, with D unclear. CDR1 is WNHNN, CDR2 SYGVQD, per germline (reference sequence). There are 12 residues in the CDR3. The V end was cut by 5 bases, the J end by 2 bases, with 6 bases between. CDR3 sequence (DNA): TGCGCCAGCAGTAAGGGCAACTATGGCTACACCTTC. Residues: CASSKGNYGYTF.

The rearrangement links TRBV9 to TRBJ1-1, with 10 bases lining up with TRBD1. This CDR3 is 15 amino acids long. Trimming removed 0 bases from V and 7 bases from J; junction bases left unmatched: 6. The germline V gene has CDR1 SGDLS and CDR2 YYNGEE. Here the CDR3 DNA reads TGTGCCAGCAGCGTAGGAAGACAGGGGGCAGGTGAAGCTTTCTTT. Protein product: CASSVGRQGAGEAFF.

The chain links TRBV2 to TRBJ1-1; D perhaps matches TRBD1 (6 bases). The CDR3 totals 14 residues. CDR1 is SNHLY, CDR2 FYNNEI, per germline. Between the trimmed V and J ends, which lost 3 bases and 5 bases, there was a span of 13 bases. The CDR3 DNA reads TGTGCCAGCAGTGATTCCGGGGGCGCGACTGAAGCTTTCTTT. This translates into CASSDSGGATEAFF.

V is TRBV7-2 and J is TRBJ1-5; D is unclear. The CDR3 consists of 14 residues. The V end was cut by 1 base, the J end by 6 bases, with 10 bases between. Germline V gene data show CDR1 as SGHTA and CDR2 as FQGNSA. The DNA of the CDR3 is TGTGCCAGCAGCTTAGGTGGAGTCAGTCAGCCCCAGCATTTT. This encodes CASSLGGVSQPQHF.

J is TRBJ2-1 and V is TRBV30; TRBD2 agrees at 8 bases. The V gene's germline CDR1 is GTSNPN and CDR2 SVGIG (reference sequence). The junction had 7 bases not matched to a gene; V was cut back by 5 bases and J by 4 bases. The CDR3 length is 14 residues. CDR3 nucleotides: TGTGCCTGGGGCGGGGGGCTAGGTTACAATGAGCAGTTCTTC. Its protein is CAWGGGLGYNEQFF.

This chain uses TRBV19 with TRBJ2-7, with D tentatively TRBD2 (5 bases). Per the germline V gene, CDR1 is LNHDA and CDR2 is SQIVND (reference sequence). The CDR3 consists of 16 residues. V gave up 1 base and J gave up 0 bases, with 13 bases separating them. The CDR3 bases are TGTGCCAGTAGTATAGTTCGGGGATTAAGCTCCTACGAGCAGTACTTC. It is translated as CASSIVRGLSSYEQYF.

V is TRBV30 and J is TRBJ1-2; D perhaps matches TRBD1 (6 bases). CDR3 length equals 13 residues. Between the trimmed V and J ends, which lost 1 base and 4 bases, there was a span of 10 bases. Germline V lookup: CDR1 GTSNPN, CDR2 SVGIG (reference sequence). The CDR3 protein is CAWSEDSFYGYTF. For the CDR3, the DNA is TGTGCCTGGAGTGAGGACAGTTTCTATGGCTACACCTTC. The full variable domain, completed using reference TRBV30 and TRBJ1-2, is SQTIHQWPATLVQPVGSPLSLECTVEGTSNPNLYWYRQAAGRGLQLLFYSVGIGQISSEVPQNLSASRPQDRQFILSSKKLLLSDSGFYLCAWSEDSFYGYTFGSGTRLTVV.

This chain links TRBV2 with TRBJ2-5, with 7 bases fitting TRBD1. The CDR3 has 11 amino acids. V was pared by 1 base and J by 13 bases, with 3 bases of the junction left unmatched. Germline CDR1 SNHLY, CDR2 FYNNEI. DNA of the CDR3: TGTGCCAGCAGTGAAGAGGGACAGACGTACTTC. Protein product: CASSEEGQTYF.

The chain links TRBV29-1 to TRBJ2-2; 7 bases are shared with TRBD1. Trimming took 7 bases from V and 8 from J; bases not matched to a gene: 4. Per the germline V gene, CDR1 is SQVTM and CDR2 is ANQGSEA. The CDR3 spans 11 residues. Here the CDR3 DNA reads TGCAGCGCAAGGGGGCCTGGGGAGCTGTTTTTT. This sequence encodes CSARGPGELFF.

V usage is TRBV2 and J usage is TRBJ2-7; no reliable D call. Trimming shortened V by 6 bases and J by 3 bases, and 9 bases separated the two germline ends. The CDR3 is made up of 12 amino acids. CDR1 and CDR2 from the germline V gene are SNHLY and FYNNEI. The CDR3 protein is CASRETGYEQYF. Written as DNA, the CDR3 is TGTGCCAGCAGAGAAACTGGCTACGAGCAGTACTTC.